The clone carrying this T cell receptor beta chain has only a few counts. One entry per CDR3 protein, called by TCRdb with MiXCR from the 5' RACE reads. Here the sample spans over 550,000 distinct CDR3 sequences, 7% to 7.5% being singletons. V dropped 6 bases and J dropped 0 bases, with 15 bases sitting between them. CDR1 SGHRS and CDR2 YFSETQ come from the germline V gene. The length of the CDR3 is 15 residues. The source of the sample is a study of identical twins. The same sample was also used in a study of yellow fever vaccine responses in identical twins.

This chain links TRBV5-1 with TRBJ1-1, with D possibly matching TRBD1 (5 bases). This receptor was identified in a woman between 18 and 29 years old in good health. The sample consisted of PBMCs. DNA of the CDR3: TGCGCCAGCAAATCTACGGCAGGGATGAACACTGAAGCTTTCTTT. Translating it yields CASKSTAGMNTEAFF.